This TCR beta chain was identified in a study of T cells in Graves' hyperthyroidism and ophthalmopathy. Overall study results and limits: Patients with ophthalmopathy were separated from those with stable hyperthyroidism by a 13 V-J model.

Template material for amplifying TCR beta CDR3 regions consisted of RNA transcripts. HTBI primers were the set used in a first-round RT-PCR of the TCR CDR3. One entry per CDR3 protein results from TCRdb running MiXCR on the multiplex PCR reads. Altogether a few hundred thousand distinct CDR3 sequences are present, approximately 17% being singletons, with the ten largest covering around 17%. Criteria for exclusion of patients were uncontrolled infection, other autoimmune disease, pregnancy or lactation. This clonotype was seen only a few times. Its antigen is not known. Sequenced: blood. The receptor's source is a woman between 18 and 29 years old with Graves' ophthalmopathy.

The CDR3 bases are TGTGCCAGCAGCTTAGGGTCCCCTTCCCCGGGGACCTTC. Its translation: CASSLGSPSPGTF. This chain connects TRBV7-9 to TRBJ1-2; no reliable D call. Deletions cut 1 base from V and 14 bases from J, with 17 bases between. Germline CDR1 reads SEHNR; CDR2 reads FQNEAQ (reference sequence). The CDR3 contains 13 residues.